Sequencing of this TCR beta chain was carried out in a study of T cells expressing NK-cell markers. With the 5' RACE reads reprocessed, TCRdb shows one record per CDR3 protein and no DNA. The data show 150,000 or so distinct CDR3 sequences, and the top ten clones hold roughly a third. Study-level points and caveats: The CD3+CD56-NKG2C+ fraction of several donors was also led by these clonotypes.

Worth noting for this clonotype: The target antigen is unknown.

The clonotype was recovered from a woman between 45 and 65 years old in good health. The sequencing input was blood T cells: a sorted CD56 or NKG2C T cell subset, CD4+ or CD8+ T cells, or bulk PBMC T cells (not recorded which).

CDR3 protein: CATSAGRTSYNEQFF. This chain links TRBV24-1 with TRBJ2-1. There are 15 residues in the CDR3. Germline values: CDR1 KGHDR, CDR2 SFDVKD.